In this sample, the clone carrying this T cell receptor beta chain turned up many times. The sample originates from a study of human T cells and chemical hapten exposure. Background on the study: Patients had diphenylcyclopropenone applied to the scalp weekly throughout the roughly 25-week study.

A single record per CDR3 protein comes from TCRdb applying MiXCR to the RACE reads. The profile shows fewer than 300,000 distinct CDR3 sequences, almost 8% of them singletons. Time point in this sample: pre-sensitization, week 0. The treatment here: therapeutic diphenylcyclopropenone sensitization with weekly scalp DPC. Unfractionated whole blood yielded total RNA. This sample comprised whole blood, obtained in connection with sensitization to the hapten diphenylcyclopropenone (DPC). This TCR was recovered from a man younger than 35 with alopecia areata. Some clones in this sample may be carry-over from other donors' samples.

In DNA form, the CDR3 reads TGTGCCAGCAGCGGGGAGGGGGATCAGCCCCAGCATTTT. It specifies CASSGEGDQPQHF. The rearrangement uses TRBV5-5 and TRBJ1-5; D is perhaps TRBD1 (6 bases). The CDR3 runs 13 residues. Deletions cut 4 bases from V and 5 bases from J, with 10 bases between. CDR1 SGHKS and CDR2 YYEKEE come from the germline V gene (reference sequence). Variable domain in full (rest from reference TRBV5-5 and TRBJ1-5): DAGVTQSPTHLIKTRGQQVTLRCSPISGHKSVSWYQQVLGQGPQFIFQYYEKEERGRGNFPDRFSARQFPNYSSELNVNALLLGDSALYLCASSGEGDQPQHFGDGTRLSIL.